Presented here are 21 T cell receptor beta chains from one specimen sequenced in a study of T-cell reconstitution after alpha-beta-depleted transplantation in children. For TCRbeta, the library was prepared with unique molecular identifiers. A single record per CDR3 protein comes from TCRdb applying MiXCR to the PCR reads. The table includes some 200,000 distinct CDR3 sequences, approximately 7% detected once. Sequences were derived from PBMCs, sampled before TCRalphabeta/CD19-depleted stem cell transplant. The receptors come from a boy aged 2 to 10 with acute lymphoblastic leukemia, due to receive a stem cell transplant.

At least ten counts were recorded for this clonotype. The chain combines TRBV11-2 with TRBJ1-2, with D possibly matching TRBD1 (6 bases). The CDR3 contains 12 residues. Trimming stripped 5 bases from V and 7 bases from J, with 11 bases between. CDR1 is SGHAT and CDR2 is FQNNGV in the germline V gene. In DNA form, the CDR3 reads TGTGCCAGCAGCGGCCAGGGGCCTGGCTACACCTTC. Protein: CASSGQGPGYTF.

This clonotype has at least ten counts. CDR3 bases: TGCAGCGTTCGGGACAGCGTAAACACCGGGGAGCTGTTTTTT. Its protein is CSVRDSVNTGELFF. This sequence joins TRBV29-1 and TRBJ2-2, with 7 bases lining up with TRBD1. Trimming cost V 5 bases and J 2 bases; bases outside gene matches: 5. CDR1 SQVTM and CDR2 ANQGSEA come from the germline V gene. CDR3 length: 14 residues.

The V call is TRBV28, the J call TRBJ1-2; D is uncertain. V was pared by 4 bases and J by 5 bases, with 20 bases between. This CDR3 contains 16 residues. Germline V CDR1 and CDR2: MDHEN, SYDVKM. CDR3 DNA: TGTGCCAGCAGTTCCGGCTTCCTGACGATAGGGTATGGCTACACCTTC. Translating it yields CASSSGFLTIGYGYTF.

This clonotype was seen more than once but under ten times. The limits of the CDR3 on the DNA are not certain, so only TCRdb's listed CDR3 is given. This sequence joins TRBV21-1 and TRBJ1-5. TRBV21-1 is reported as a pseudogene. The CDR3 has 19 amino acids, counting both end residues. The CDR3 is CASSKVMLVGRGSNQPQHF.

The genes are TRBV28 and TRBJ2-5; D is ambiguous. The germline V and J ends were trimmed by 3 bases and 4 bases, with 12 bases remaining between them. The germline CDR1 and CDR2 sequences are MDHEN and SYDVKM. The CDR3 extends over 14 amino acids. CDR3 amino acids: CASSFSKTRETQYF. CDR3 coding DNA: TGTGCCAGCAGTTTCTCGAAAACCCGAGAGACCCAGTACTTC.

The genes are TRBV28 and TRBJ2-1; 13 nucleotides agree with TRBD2. The CDR3 spans 18 residues. Germline loops: CDR1 MDHEN, CDR2 SYDVKM. The J segment lost 9 bases and the V segment lost 4 bases, leaving 15 bases of the junction unmatched. Written as DNA, the CDR3 is TGTGCCAGCAGTTCCCACCTCAGGACTAGCGGGAGATTGGTTGAGCAGTTCTTC. As protein: CASSSHLRTSGRLVEQFF.

This chain joins TRBV5-1 and TRBJ1-4; TRBD1 is a possible D gene (6 bases). Germline CDR1 is SGHRS and CDR2 is YFSETQ. The CDR3 runs 15 residues. V was pared by 2 bases and J by 0 bases, with 8 bases between. The CDR3 region has the DNA TGCGCCAGCAGCTTCAGGGGAGCAACTAATGAAAAACTGTTTTTT. Its translation is CASSFRGATNEKLFF.

The gene calls are TRBV29-1 and TRBJ1-1; TRBD1 matches 8 bases. This CDR3 has 12 amino acids. Germline CDR1 SQVTM, CDR2 ANQGSEA. The CDR3 reads CIGQGLNTEAFF. CDR3 sequence (DNA): TGCATCGGACAGGGATTGAACACTGAAGCTTTCTTT.

J is TRBJ2-3 and V is TRBV6-1; 10 bases match TRBD2. The CDR3 spans 13 residues. J lost 5 bases, V lost 4 bases, and 0 bases had no gene match. CDR1 is MNHNS and CDR2 is SASEGT in the germline V gene. DNA of the CDR3: TGTGCCAGCAGTGTAGCGGGAGGAGATACGCAGTATTTT. Residues: CASSVAGGDTQYF.

This clonotype was recorded many times. V and J are TRBV5-1 and TRBJ1-1; D unclear. In germline, CDR1 is SGHRS, CDR2 YFSETQ. The CDR3 has 13 residues. Trimming cost V 9 bases and J 0 bases, with 12 bases left between them. The CDR3 DNA reads as TGCGCCACCGGATTTGGGATGAACACTGAAGCTTTCTTT. It yields the protein CATGFGMNTEAFF.

This clonotype has more than one count but fewer than ten. The chain has TRBV7-2 and TRBJ1-5; D unresolved. The V and J ends lost 1 base and 7 bases respectively, with 14 bases between them. The CDR3 runs to 15 residues. Per germline, CDR1 SGHTA and CDR2 FQGNSA. The CDR3 nucleotides are TGTGCCAGCAGCTTAGACTCTGGGATCAACCAGCCCCAGCATTTT. This translates into CASSLDSGINQPQHF. Using reference TRBV7-2 and TRBJ1-5 for the parts outside the CDR3, the full variable domain is GAGVSQSPSNKVTEKGKDVELRCDPISGHTALYWYRQSLGQGLEFLIYFQGNSAPDKSGLPSDRFSAERTGGSVSTLTIQRTQQEDSAVYLCASSLDSGINQPQHFGDGTRLSIL.

CDR3 loop: CASGPGRETQYF. CDR3 sequence (DNA): TGTGCCAGCGGTCCGGGCCGTGAGACCCAGTACTTC. The chain recombines TRBV7-3 with TRBJ2-5; D unclear. The germline V and J ends were trimmed by 8 bases and 5 bases, with 12 bases remaining between them. Per the germline V gene, CDR1 is SGHTA and CDR2 is FQGTGA. The CDR3 is 12 residues long.

The rearrangement links TRBV20-1 to TRBJ2-5; no reliable D call. CDR3 length: 11 amino acids. V was cut by 5 bases and J by 5 bases, with 9 bases left in between. Germline V gene data show CDR1 as DFQATT and CDR2 as SNEGSKA (reference sequence). Here the CDR3 DNA reads TGCAGTGCTCGATTCGCGGAGACCCAGTACTTC. Protein: CSARFAETQYF.

This clonotype has just a few counts. This chain uses TRBV10-3 with TRBJ2-1; D is perhaps TRBD1 (6 bases). The CDR3 sequence is 18 residues long. The V gene's germline CDR1 is ENHRY and CDR2 SYGVKD. Trimming took 6 bases from V and 0 from J, leaving 21 bases between them. CDR3 sequence (DNA): TGTGCCATCAGCAAATCTCAGGACAGCCAGAGCTCCTACAATGAGCAGTTCTTC. This sequence encodes CAISKSQDSQSSYNEQFF.

The rearrangement uses TRBV28 and TRBJ1-2; 7 positions agree with TRBD1. CDR1 is MDHEN, CDR2 SYDVKM, per germline. This CDR3 is built from 13 residues. V was pared by 2 bases and J by 6 bases, with 3 bases of the junction left unmatched. The CDR3 loop reads CASSLGTDNGYTF. CDR3 coding DNA: TGTGCCAGCAGTTTAGGGACAGACAATGGCTACACCTTC.

This clonotype was picked up a small number of times. The genes are TRBV11-1 and TRBJ2-1; possibly TRBD2 for D (6 bases). The CDR3 contains 16 residues. Per the germline V gene, CDR1 is SGHAT and CDR2 is FQDESV (reference sequence). Trimming pared 2 bases from V and 1 base from J, leaving 12 bases between. CDR3 region: CASSLLGGESYNEQFF. DNA of the CDR3: TGTGCCAGCAGCTTACTGGGGGGAGAGTCCTACAATGAGCAGTTCTTC.

At least ten counts were recorded for this clonotype. This chain links TRBV6-1 with TRBJ2-7; D ambiguous. The CDR3 loop spans 14 amino acids. Germline V lookup: CDR1 MNHNS, CDR2 SASEGT. Trimming stripped 2 bases from V and 2 bases from J, with 10 bases between. In DNA form, the CDR3 reads TGTGCCAGCAGTGAATCGCGCAGCCCCTACGAGCAGTACTTC. Amino acids: CASSESRSPYEQYF.

This clonotype was found many times. This chain uses TRBV9 with TRBJ2-1; no clear D gene. The CDR3 is 10 residues long. Trimming took off 5 bases at V and 8 bases at J, with 5 bases between the two ends. Germline CDR1 is SGDLS and CDR2 is YYNGEE. Here the CDR3 DNA reads TGTGCCAGCAGGAACGATGAGCAGTTCTTC. It specifies CASRNDEQFF.

This clonotype was counted at least ten times. V and J are TRBV11-2 and TRBJ1-1; possible D gene TRBD1, 5 bases. CDR1 is SGHAT, CDR2 FQNNGV, per germline. The CDR3 extends over 14 amino acids. Trimming pared 5 bases from V and 0 bases from J, leaving 10 bases between. CDR3 coding DNA: TGTGCCAGCAGCACCGGGGCCTTGAACACTGAAGCTTTCTTT. It encodes CASSTGALNTEAFF.

In its sample, this clonotype was seen many times. The J gene is TRBJ1-1, the V gene TRBV20-1; the D is unclear. V lost 6 bases to trimming and J lost 3 bases, with 17 bases between them. The CDR3 covers 14 residues. CDR1 DFQATT and CDR2 SNEGSKA come from the germline V gene (reference sequence). The CDR3 sequence: CSAKVIVTDTEAFF. CDR3 in DNA: TGCAGTGCAAAGGTTATCGTTACGGACACTGAAGCTTTCTTT.

The rearrangement uses TRBV10-1 and TRBJ2-7; D remains unclear. The CDR3 is made up of 12 amino acids. Trimming removed 2 bases at V and 5 bases at J, with 7 bases between. Per germline, CDR1 WNHNN and CDR2 SYGVQD (reference sequence). CDR3 coding DNA: TGCGCCAGCAGTGAGCCCAGACACGAGCAGTACTTC. Translated, it gives CASSEPRHEQYF.